This TCR beta chain was identified during a study of human T cells and chemical hapten exposure (dated by TCRdb to the early 2020s). Regarding the complete study: The libraries were sequenced as a pool, and the TCR yield per sample differed mostly because of small variations in library volumes within the pool. The study tracked peripheral blood TCR repertoire changes in vivo during primary and secondary sensitization to the hapten diphenylcyclopropenone (DPC) in alopecia patients. Both TCR alpha and TCR beta chains were sequenced from each blood RNA sample. Results the study describes overall, beyond this receptor: No change with DPC sensitization was found in the number of TCRs above 1 in 1000 frequency, and no evidence of global repertoire structure alterations was found. After repeated subsampling, changes were observed in the strength of the expansion versus patch-test correlation and in the threshold at which the correlation became significant.

Library prep was done by RACE. The data were produced on a NextSeq 500. Library preparation attached unique molecular identifiers to individual cDNA molecules for quantitative, reproducible TCR counting. The paper's processing steps were these. The median number of TCRs per sample was some 100,000, ranging from about 23,224 to 690,600. The Decombinator software suite was used to annotate V, J and CDR3 in the TCR reads. Every sample was subsampled to the same number of TCRs (28,000) for the PS versus PT1 abundance plots. Expanded TCRs were defined as absent before sensitization and observed at least eight times at the 2-week time point. TCRdb trimmed the raw reads at Q25, called clones with MiXCR and kept productive beta chains. Entries that share a CDR3 protein sequence are merged under the most common genes and DNA. TCRdb's processing, not the authors', yielded these V and J calls. Present in this sample are under 90,000 distinct CDR3 sequences, 7% to 9% of which were seen just once. Jointly, the top ten make up around 1.6% of the sample.

Its CDR3 holds 16 amino acids, cysteine through phenylalanine. Only the CDR3 portion is preserved as DNA: 48 bases, with reading frame beginning at the first base. From V the trimming removes 5 bases and from J it removes 7 bases, while the gene matches leave 7 bases of the junction unaccounted for. As for this clonotype: Which antigen it targets is not known. Base qualities were left out, and no much larger clone turns up one base away.

The time point label, as the study defines it: healthy volunteer bleed at 6 weeks. Total RNA was extracted from unfractionated whole blood collected in Tempus Blood RNA tubes. A few healthy volunteers were used as TCR sequencing controls and were bled at day 0, 2 weeks and 6 weeks. The receptor comes from a male donor in good health. Some clones in this sample may be carry-over from other donors' samples. Sequencing used whole blood. The receptor chain draws on TRBV12-3 or TRBV12-4 and TRBJ2-2; TRBD2 agrees with 13 junctional bases. The sequence in DNA is TGTGCCAGCAGTCAAGGACTAGCGGGAGTTGGCGGGGAGCTGTTTTTT. It translates as CASSQGLAGVGGELFF.